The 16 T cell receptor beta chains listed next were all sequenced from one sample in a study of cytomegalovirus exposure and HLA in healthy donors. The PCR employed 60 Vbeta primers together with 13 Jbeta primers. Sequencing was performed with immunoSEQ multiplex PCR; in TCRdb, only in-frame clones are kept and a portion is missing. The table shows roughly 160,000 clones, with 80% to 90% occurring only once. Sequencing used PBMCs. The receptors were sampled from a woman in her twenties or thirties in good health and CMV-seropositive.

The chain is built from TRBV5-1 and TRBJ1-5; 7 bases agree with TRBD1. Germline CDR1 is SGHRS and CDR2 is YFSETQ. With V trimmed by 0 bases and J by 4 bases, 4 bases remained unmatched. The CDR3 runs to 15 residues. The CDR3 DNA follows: TGCGCCAGCAGCTTGGCCCCAGGGGGGAATCAGCCCCAGCATTTT. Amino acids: CASSLAPGGNQPQHF.

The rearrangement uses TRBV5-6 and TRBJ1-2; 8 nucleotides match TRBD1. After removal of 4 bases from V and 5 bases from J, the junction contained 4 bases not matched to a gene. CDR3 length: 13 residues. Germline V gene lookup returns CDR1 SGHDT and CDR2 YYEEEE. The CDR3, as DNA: TGTGCCAGCAGCGTTACAGGGGGGTATGGCTACACCTTC. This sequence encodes CASSVTGGYGYTF.

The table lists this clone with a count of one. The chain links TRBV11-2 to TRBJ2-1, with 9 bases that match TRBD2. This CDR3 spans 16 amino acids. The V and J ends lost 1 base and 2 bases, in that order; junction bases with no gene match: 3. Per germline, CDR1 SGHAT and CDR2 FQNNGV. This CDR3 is CASSLARGGPYNEQFF. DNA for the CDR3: TGTGCCAGCAGCTTAGCGCGGGGGGGCCCCTACAATGAGCAGTTCTTC.

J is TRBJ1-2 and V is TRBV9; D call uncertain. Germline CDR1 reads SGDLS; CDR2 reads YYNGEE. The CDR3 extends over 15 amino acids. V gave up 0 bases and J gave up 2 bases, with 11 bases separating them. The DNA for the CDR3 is TGTGCCAGCAGCGTAGTTGCGGCTTGGAACTATGGCTACACCTTC. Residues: CASSVVAAWNYGYTF.

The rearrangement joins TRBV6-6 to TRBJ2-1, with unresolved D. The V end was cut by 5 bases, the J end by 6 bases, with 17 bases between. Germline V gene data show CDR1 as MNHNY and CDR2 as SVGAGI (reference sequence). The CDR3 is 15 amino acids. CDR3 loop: CASSVDRHRSNEQFF. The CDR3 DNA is TGTGCCAGCAGTGTCGATAGGCACCGGAGCAATGAGCAGTTCTTC.

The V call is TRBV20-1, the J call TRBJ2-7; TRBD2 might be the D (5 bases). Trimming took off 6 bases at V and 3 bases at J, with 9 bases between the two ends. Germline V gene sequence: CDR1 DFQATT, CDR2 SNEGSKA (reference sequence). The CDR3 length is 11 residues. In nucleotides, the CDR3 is TGCAGTGCCAAGGGAGACTACGAGCAGTACTTC. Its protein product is CSAKGDYEQYF.

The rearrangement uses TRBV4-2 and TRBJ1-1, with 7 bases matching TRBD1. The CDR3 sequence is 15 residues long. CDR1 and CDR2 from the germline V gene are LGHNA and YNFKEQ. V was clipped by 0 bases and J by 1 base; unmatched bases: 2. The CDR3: CASSQDWTGNTEAFF. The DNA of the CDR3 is TGTGCCAGCAGCCAAGATTGGACAGGGAACACTGAAGCTTTCTTT.

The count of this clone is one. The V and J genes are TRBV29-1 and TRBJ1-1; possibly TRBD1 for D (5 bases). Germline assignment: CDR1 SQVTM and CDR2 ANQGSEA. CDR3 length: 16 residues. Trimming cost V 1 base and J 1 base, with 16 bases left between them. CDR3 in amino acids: CSVEGQSRVSNTEAFF. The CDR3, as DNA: TGCAGCGTTGAAGGACAGTCTCGGGTTTCGAACACTGAAGCTTTCTTT.

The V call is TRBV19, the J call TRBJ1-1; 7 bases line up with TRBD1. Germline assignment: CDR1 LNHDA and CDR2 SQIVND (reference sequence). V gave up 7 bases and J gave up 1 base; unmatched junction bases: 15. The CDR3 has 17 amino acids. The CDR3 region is CASIRQGVSHSNTEAFF. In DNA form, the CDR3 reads TGTGCCAGTATCCGGCAGGGGGTTTCACATTCGAACACTGAAGCTTTCTTT.

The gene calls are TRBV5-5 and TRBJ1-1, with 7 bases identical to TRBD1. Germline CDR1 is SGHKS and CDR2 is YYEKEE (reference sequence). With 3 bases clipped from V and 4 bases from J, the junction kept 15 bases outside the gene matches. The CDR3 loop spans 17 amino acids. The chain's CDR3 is CASSSRPRQGHGTEAFF. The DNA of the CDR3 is TGTGCCAGCAGCTCAAGACCCCGACAGGGTCACGGCACTGAAGCTTTCTTT. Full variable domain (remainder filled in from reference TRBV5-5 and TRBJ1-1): DAGVTQSPTHLIKTRGQQVTLRCSPISGHKSVSWYQQVLGQGPQFIFQYYEKEERGRGNFPDRFSARQFPNYSSELNVNALLLGDSALYLCASSSRPRQGHGTEAFFGQGTRLTVV.

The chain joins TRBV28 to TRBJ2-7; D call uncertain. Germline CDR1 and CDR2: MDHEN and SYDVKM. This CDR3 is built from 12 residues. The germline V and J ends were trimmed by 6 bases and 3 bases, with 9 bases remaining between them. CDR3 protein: CASRRQSYEQYF. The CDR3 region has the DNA TGTGCCAGCAGGCGACAAAGCTACGAGCAGTACTTC.

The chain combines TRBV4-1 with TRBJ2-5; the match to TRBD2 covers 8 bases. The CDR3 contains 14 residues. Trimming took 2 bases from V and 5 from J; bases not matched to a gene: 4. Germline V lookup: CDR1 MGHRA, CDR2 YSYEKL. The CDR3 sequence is CASSQPGGEETQYF. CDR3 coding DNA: TGCGCCAGCAGCCAACCGGGGGGGGAGGAGACCCAGTACTTC.

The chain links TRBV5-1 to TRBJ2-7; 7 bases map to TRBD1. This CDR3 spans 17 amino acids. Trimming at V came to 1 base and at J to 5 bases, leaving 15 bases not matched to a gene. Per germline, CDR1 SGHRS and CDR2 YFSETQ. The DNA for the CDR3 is TGCGCCAGCAGCTTGACCCCTGGCGGCCAGGGGGTCAACGAGCAGTACTTC. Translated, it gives CASSLTPGGQGVNEQYF.

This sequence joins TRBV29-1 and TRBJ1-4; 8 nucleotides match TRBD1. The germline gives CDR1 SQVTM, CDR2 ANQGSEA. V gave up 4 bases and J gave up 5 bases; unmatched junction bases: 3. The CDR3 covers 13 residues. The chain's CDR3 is CSVGRDRNEKLFF. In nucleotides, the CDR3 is TGCAGCGTTGGCCGGGACAGGAATGAAAAACTGTTTTTT. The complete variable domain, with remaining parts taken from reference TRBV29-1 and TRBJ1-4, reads SAVISQKPSRDICQRGTSLTIQCQVDSQVTMMFWYRQQPGQSLTLIATANQGSEATYESGFVIDKFPISRPNLTFSTLTVSNMSPEDSSIYLCSVGRDRNEKLFFGSGTQLSVL.

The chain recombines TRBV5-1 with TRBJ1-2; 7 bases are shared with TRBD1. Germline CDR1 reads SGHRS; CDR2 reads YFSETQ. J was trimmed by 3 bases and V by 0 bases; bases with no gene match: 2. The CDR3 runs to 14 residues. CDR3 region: CASSLAGTDYGYTF. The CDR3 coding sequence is TGCGCCAGCAGCTTGGCCGGGACAGACTATGGCTACACCTTC.

The CDR3 sequence is CASRFDRSEAFF. The CDR3 DNA is TGCGCCAGCAGATTTGACAGATCTGAAGCTTTCTTT. The chain uses TRBV5-1 and TRBJ1-1; maybe TRBD1 (5 bases). V was clipped by 5 bases and J by 6 bases, with 11 bases between them. Germline V gene data show CDR1 as SGHRS and CDR2 as YFSETQ. This CDR3 region has 12 residues. The full variable domain, its missing parts supplied by reference TRBV5-1 and TRBJ1-1, is KAGVTQTPRYLIKTRGQQVTLSCSPISGHRSVSWYQQTPGQGLQFLFEYFSETQRNKGNFPGRFSGRQFSNSRSEMNVSTLELGDSALYLCASRFDRSEAFFGQGTRLTVV.